The TCR beta chain described here comes from a study of naive CD8 T cells in extremely preterm neonates. Overall study findings and caveats: Preterm neonates shared more CDR3 nucleotide sequences (approximately 2.7%) than older groups. Preterm neonates had significantly lower iChao1 richness than other age groups. Preterm CDR3s were shorter than older groups', with fewer N additions and less trimming.

In the case of this clone: Antigen: not known.

The data were produced by immunoSEQ multiplex PCR, yet TCRdb's version contains in-frame clones alone and is incomplete. The sample includes 7,300 or so clones, about 93% of them seen just once. Without labor or membrane rupture, elective cesareans at roughly 37-42 weeks supplied term cord blood. Pregnancies with fetal demise were excluded. Deletions cut 1 base from V and 0 bases from J, with 11 bases between. Germline V gene sequence: CDR1 SGHRS, CDR2 YFSETQ. The CDR3 has 16 amino acids. The sequence derives from a newborn in good health. V is TRBV5-1 and J is TRBJ1-5; D uncertain. The specimen sequenced was naive CD8+ T cells from cord blood. The CDR3 spells CASSLIGSYSNQPQHF. Here the CDR3 DNA reads TGCGCCAGCAGCTTGATTGGCAGTTATAGCAATCAGCCCCAGCATTTT.